The sequence of this T cell receptor (beta chain) was determined in a study of blood T cell repertoires in COVID-19. Using immunoSEQ multiplex PCR, the repertoire was profiled, and TCRdb retains in-frame clones only, with some absent. The sample holds tens of thousands of clones, roughly 91% seen once. This sequence originates from an older man with active COVID-19. Sequenced sample: peripheral blood.

In DNA form, the CDR3 reads TGTGCCAGCCAGGGGGTGGTGAGTGAAGCTTTCTTT. Its protein is CASQGVVSEAFF. The V and J genes are TRBV12-3 or TRBV12-4 and TRBJ1-1; 7 bases match TRBD1. V lost 8 bases, J lost 7 bases, and 7 bases stayed unmatched. The CDR3 runs 12 residues.